This note documents a single T cell receptor beta chain sequence. Its antigen is unknown. The sample is drawn from a study of vaccination effects on CD4 cells after COVID-19. Study at large: A few million PBMC were seeded per well and grown in the presence of 9 to 10 IU/ml IL-2 and around 11 ug/ml peptides. Study-wide results and caveats: Early post-infection timepoints were missing from the study, which also had few convalescent patients.

Around day 10 of culture, CD4+ T cells were separated out. Participants completed two doses of the BNT162b2 or mRNA-1273 vaccine. Cells had half their medium changed to IL-2 medium on days 3 and 7. Germline V gene lookup returns CDR1 MRHNA and CDR2 SNTAGT. CDR3 length equals 13 residues. V gave up 6 bases and J gave up 5 bases, with 10 bases separating them. Clones were sequenced by immunoSEQ multiplex PCR, and TCRdb holds only the in-frame ones, with some missing. The sample yields fewer than 75,000 clones, just under 80% seen once. The sequencing here drew on CD4+ T cells from PBMCs cultured without peptide, taken after COVID-19 vaccination. This clonotype was obtained from a human donor who received a COVID-19 vaccine. This rearrangement joins TRBV6-4 to TRBJ2-2; D is unresolved. This CDR3 is CASSSLATGELFF. The CDR3 nucleotides read TGTGCCAGCAGCTCTCTGGCGACCGGGGAGCTGTTTTTT.